The source of this T cell receptor beta chain is a study of T cell repertoires in cytomegalovirus infection. TCRdb independently ran MiXCR on the reads; one entry per CDR3 protein. Of approximately 120,000 distinct CDR3 sequences in the sample, about 31% were seen once. The CDR3 length is 19 residues. V was clipped by 0 bases and J by 3 bases, with 23 bases between them. Germline values: CDR1 SGHTA, CDR2 FQGNSA. Study-level findings and limits: Clonotypes of TCR beta that were HLA-C-restricted and CMV-specific dominated the ex vivo response.

This clonotype was detected ten times or more. Antigen: not known. This rearrangement joins TRBV7-2 to TRBJ1-1; D is perhaps TRBD1 (5 bases). The receptor comes from a human donor in good health (CMV status not recorded). Some clones in this sample may be carry-over from other donors' samples. The starting material was CD8+ T cells from cultured PBMCs, obtained from culture after CMV antigen stimulation. CDR3 coding DNA: TGTGCCAGCAGCTTAGCGCGTCCAGGGCGATTCGAGTACGACACTGAAGCTTTCTTT. Translation gives CASSLARPGRFEYDTEAFF.